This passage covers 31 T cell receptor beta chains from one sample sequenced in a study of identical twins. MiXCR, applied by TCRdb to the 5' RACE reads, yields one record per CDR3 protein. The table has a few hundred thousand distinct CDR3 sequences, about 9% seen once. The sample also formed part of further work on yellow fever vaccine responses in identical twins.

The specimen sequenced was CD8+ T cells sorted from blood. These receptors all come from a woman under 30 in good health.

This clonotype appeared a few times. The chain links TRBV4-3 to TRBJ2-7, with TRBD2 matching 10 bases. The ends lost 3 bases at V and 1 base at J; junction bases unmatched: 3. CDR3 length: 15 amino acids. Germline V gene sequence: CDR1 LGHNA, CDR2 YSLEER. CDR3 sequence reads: CASSHGLADSYEQYF. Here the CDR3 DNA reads TGCGCCAGCAGCCACGGACTAGCGGATTCCTACGAGCAGTACTTC.

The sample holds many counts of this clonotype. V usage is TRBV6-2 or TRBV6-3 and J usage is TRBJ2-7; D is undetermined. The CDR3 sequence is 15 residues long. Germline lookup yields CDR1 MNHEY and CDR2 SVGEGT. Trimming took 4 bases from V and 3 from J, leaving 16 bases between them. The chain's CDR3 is CASSSGPGDLYEQYF. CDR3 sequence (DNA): TGTGCCAGCAGTTCTGGACCTGGGGATCTCTACGAGCAGTACTTC.

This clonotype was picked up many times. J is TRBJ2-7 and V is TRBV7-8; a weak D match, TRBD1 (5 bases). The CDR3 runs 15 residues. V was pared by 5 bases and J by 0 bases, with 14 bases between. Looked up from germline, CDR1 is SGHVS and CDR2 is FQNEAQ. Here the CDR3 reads CASSPRLGDSYEQYF. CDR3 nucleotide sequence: TGTGCCAGCAGCCCCCGGTTAGGGGACTCCTACGAGCAGTACTTC. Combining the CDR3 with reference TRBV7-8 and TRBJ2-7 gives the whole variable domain GAGVSQSPRYKVAKRGQDVALRCDPISGHVSLFWYQQALGQGPEFLTYFQNEAQLDKSGLPSDRFFAERPEGSVSTLKIQRTQQEDSAVYLCASSPRLGDSYEQYFGPGTRLTVT.

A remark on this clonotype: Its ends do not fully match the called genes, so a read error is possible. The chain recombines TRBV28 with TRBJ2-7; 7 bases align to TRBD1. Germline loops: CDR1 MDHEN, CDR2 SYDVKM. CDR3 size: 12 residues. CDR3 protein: CASSIYDGTENF. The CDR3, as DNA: TGTGCCAGCAGCATTTATGACGGGACAGAAAACTTC. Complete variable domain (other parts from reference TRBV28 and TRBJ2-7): DVKVTQSSRYLVKRTGEKVFLECVQDMDHENMFWYRQDPGLGLRLIYFSYDVKMKEKGDIPEGYSVSREKKERFSLILESASTNQTSMYLCASSIYDGTENFGPGTRLTVT.

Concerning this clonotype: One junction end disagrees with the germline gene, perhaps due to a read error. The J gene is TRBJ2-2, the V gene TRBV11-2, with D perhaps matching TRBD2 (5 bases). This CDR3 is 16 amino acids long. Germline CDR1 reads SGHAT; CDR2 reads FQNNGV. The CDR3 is CASSPDPIEVTGELVF. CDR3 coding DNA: TGTGCCAGCAGCCCGGATCCCATAGAAGTTACCGGGGAGCTGGTTTTT.

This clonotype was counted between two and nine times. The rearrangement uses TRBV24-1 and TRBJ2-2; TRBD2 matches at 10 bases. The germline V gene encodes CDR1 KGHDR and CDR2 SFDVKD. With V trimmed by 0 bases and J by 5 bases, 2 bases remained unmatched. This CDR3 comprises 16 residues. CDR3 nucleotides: TGTGCCACCAGTGATTTGCTTAGCGGGGGGACCGGGGAGCTGTTTTTT. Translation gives CATSDLLSGGTGELFF.

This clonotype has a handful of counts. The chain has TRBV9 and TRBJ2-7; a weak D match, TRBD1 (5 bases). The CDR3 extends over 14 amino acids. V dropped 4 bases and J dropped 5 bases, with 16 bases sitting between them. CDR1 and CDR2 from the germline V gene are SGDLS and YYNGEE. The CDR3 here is CASSPSGRVNEQYF. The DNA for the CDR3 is TGTGCCAGCAGCCCCTCGGGCAGGGTGAACGAGCAGTACTTC.

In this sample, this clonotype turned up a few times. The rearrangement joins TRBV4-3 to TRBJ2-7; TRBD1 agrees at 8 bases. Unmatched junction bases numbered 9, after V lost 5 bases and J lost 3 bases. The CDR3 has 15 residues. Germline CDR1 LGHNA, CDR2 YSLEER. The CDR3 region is CASSTRTGFSYEQYF. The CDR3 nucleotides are TGCGCCAGCAGCACGCGGACAGGGTTCAGCTACGAGCAGTACTTC.

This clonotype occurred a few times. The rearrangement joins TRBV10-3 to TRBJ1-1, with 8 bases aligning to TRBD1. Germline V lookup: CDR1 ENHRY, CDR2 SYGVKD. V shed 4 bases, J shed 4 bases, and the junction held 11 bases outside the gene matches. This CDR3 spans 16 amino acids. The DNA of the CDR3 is TGTGCCATCAGTGCGAGTACCAGGGGGCGCGCCACTGAAGCTTTCTTT. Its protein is CAISASTRGRATEAFF.

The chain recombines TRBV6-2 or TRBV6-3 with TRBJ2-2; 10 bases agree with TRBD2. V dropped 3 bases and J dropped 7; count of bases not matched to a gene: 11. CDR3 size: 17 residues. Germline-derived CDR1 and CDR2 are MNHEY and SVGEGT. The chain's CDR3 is CASSYLSGLADGGELFF. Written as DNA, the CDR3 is TGTGCCAGCAGTTATTTGAGTGGACTAGCGGACGGCGGGGAGCTGTTTTTT.

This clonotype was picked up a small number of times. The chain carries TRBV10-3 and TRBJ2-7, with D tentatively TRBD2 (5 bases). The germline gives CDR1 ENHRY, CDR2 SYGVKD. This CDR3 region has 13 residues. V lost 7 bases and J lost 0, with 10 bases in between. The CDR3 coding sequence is TGTGCCATCAATCCGGGGTCCTCCTACGAGCAGTACTTC. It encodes CAINPGSSYEQYF.

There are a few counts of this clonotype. CDR3 nucleotides: TGCAGTGCTAACCCGGGACTAGCGGGGGATTACGAGCAGTACTTC. The encoded protein is CSANPGLAGDYEQYF. The chain couples TRBV20-1 to TRBJ2-7, with 14 bases identical to TRBD2. The J segment lost 4 bases and the V segment lost 4 bases, leaving 6 bases of the junction unmatched. Germline V gene sequence: CDR1 DFQATT, CDR2 SNEGSKA (reference sequence). This CDR3 is 15 amino acids long.

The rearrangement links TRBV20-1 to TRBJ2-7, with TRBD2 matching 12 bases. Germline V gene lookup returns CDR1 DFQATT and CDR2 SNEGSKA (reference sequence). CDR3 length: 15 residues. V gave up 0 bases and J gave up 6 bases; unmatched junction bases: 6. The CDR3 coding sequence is TGCAGTGCTAGAGATCCCGGGACTAGCGGGTTCGAGCAGTACTTC. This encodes CSARDPGTSGFEQYF.

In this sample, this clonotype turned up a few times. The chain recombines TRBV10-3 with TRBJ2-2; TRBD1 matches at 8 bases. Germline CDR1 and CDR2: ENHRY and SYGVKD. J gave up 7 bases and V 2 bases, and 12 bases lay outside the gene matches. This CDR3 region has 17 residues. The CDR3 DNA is TGTGCCATCAGTGAGAGTCGGCAGGGGGCAGGGATCGGGGAGCTGTTTTTT. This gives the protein CAISESRQGAGIGELFF.

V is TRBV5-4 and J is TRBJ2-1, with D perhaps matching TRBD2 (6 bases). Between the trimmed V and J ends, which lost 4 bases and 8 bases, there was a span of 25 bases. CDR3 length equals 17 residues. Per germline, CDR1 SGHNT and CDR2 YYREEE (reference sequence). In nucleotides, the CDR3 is TGTGCCAGCAGCCATCTTAGGGAGGCTTGGTCCCCGGATGAGCAGTTCTTC. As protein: CASSHLREAWSPDEQFF.

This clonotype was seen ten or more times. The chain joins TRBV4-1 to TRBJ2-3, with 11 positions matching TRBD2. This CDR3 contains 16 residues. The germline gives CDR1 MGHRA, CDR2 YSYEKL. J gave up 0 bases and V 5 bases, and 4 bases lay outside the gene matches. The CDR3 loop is CASSNLAGGSTDTQYF. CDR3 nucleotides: TGCGCCAGCAGCAATTTAGCGGGAGGGAGCACAGATACGCAGTATTTT.

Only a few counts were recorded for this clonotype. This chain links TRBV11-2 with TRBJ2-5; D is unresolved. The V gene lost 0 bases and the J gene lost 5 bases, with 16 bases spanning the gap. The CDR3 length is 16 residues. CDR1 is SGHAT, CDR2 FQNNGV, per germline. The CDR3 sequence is CASSLEARLGFETQYF. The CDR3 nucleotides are TGTGCCAGCAGCTTAGAGGCCCGCCTTGGGTTTGAGACCCAGTACTTC.

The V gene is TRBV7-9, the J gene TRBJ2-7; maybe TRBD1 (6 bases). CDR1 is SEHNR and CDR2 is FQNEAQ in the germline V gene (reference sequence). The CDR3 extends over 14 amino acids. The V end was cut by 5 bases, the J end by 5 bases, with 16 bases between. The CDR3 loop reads CASSDRDKYDEQYF. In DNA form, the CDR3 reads TGTGCCAGCAGCGACCGGGACAAGTACGACGAGCAGTACTTC.

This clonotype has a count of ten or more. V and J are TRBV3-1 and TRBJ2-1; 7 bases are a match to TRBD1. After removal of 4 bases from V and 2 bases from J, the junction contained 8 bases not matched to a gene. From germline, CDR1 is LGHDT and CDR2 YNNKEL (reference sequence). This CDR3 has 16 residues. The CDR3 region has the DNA TGTGCCAGCAGCCGAACCGGGACAGCGACCTACAATGAGCAGTTCTTC. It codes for CASSRTGTATYNEQFF.

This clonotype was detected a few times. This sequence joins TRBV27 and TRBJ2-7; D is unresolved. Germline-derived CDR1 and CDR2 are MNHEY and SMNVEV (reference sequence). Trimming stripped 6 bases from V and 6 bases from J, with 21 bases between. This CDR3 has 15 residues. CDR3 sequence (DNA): TGTGCCAGCAGCCGGAAAGTTGGTTCCTACGGCGAGCAGTACTTC. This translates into CASSRKVGSYGEQYF.

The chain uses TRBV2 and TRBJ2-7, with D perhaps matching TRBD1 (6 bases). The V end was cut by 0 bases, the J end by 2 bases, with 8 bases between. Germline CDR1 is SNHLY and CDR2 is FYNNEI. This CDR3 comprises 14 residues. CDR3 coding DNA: TGTGCCAGCAGTGAAGCGGGACACCCCTACGAGCAGTACTTC. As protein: CASSEAGHPYEQYF. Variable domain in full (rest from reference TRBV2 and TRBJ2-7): EPEVTQTPSHQVTQMGQEVILRCVPISNHLYFYWYRQILGQKVEFLVSFYNNEISEKSEIFDDQFSVERPDGSNFTLKIRSTKLEDSAMYFCASSEAGHPYEQYFGPGTRLTVT.

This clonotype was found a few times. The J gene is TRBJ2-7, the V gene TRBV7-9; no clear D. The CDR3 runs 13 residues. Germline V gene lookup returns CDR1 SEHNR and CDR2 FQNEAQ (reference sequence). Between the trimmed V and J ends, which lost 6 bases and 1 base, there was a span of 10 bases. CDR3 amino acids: CASSRPESYEQYF. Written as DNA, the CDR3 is TGTGCCAGCAGTCGGCCGGAATCCTACGAGCAGTACTTC.

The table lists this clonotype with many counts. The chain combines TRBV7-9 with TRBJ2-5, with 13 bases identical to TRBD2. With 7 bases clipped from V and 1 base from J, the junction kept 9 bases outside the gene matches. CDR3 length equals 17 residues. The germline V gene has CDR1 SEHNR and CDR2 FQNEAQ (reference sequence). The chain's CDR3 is CASNVLAGGPAQETQYF. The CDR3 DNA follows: TGTGCCAGCAATGTACTAGCGGGAGGGCCCGCCCAAGAGACCCAGTACTTC. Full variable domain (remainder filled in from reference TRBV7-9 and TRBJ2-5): DTGVSQNPRHKITKRGQNVTFRCDPISEHNRLYWYRQTLGQGPEFLTYFQNEAQLEKSRLLSDRFSAERPKGSFSTLEIQRTEQGDSAMYLCASNVLAGGPAQETQYFGPGTRLLVL.

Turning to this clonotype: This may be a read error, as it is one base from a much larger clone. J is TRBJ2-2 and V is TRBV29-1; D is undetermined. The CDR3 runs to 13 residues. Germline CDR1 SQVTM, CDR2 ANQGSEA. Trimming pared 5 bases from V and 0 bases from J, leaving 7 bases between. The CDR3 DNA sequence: TGCAGCGTTAGGCAGCCGAACACCGGGGAGCTGTTTTTT. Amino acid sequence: CSVRQPNTGELFF.

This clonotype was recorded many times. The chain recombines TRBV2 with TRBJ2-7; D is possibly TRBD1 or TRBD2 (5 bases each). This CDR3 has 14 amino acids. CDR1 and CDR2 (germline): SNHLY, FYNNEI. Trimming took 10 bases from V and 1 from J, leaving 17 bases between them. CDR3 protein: CATTPGRRSYEQYF. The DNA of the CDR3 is TGTGCCACCACACCGGGACGCCGATCCTACGAGCAGTACTTC.

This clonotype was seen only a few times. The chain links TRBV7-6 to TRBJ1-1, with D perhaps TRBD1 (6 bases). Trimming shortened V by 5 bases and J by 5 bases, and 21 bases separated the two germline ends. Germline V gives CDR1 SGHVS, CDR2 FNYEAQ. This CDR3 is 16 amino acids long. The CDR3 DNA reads TGTGCCAGCAGCCACCGAAAGGAGGGGGGGTCGACTGAAGCTTTCTTT. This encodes CASSHRKEGGSTEAFF. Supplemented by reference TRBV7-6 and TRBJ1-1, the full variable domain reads GAGVSQSPRYKVTKRGQDVALRCDPISGHVSLYWYRQALGQGPEFLTYFNYEAQQDKSGLPNDRFSAERPEGSISTLTIQRTEQRDSAMYRCASSHRKEGGSTEAFFGQGTRLTVV.

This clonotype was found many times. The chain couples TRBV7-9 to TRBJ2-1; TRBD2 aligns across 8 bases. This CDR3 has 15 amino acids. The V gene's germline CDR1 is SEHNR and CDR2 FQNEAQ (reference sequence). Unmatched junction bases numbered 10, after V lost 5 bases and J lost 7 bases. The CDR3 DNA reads TGTGCCAGCAGCCACCTGGTAGCGGGGTTGAATGAGCAGTTCTTC. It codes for CASSHLVAGLNEQFF.

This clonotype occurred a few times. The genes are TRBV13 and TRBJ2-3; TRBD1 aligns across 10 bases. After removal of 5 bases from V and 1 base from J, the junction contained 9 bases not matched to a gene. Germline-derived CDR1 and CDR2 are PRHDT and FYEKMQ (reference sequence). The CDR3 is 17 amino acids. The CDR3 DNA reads TGTGCCAGCAGCGCCCGGGACAGGGGATTGGGCACAGATACGCAGTATTTT. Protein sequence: CASSARDRGLGTDTQYF.

The CDR3 DNA is TGTGCTAGTGCCCCCCCCTTAGAGACCCAGTACTTC. This sequence encodes CASAPPLETQYF. The chain links TRBV12-5 to TRBJ2-5; D call uncertain. Germline V gene lookup returns CDR1 LGHNT and CDR2 FRNRAP. V was trimmed by 7 bases and J by 4 bases, leaving 10 bases between them. The CDR3 consists of 12 residues. Using reference TRBV12-5 and TRBJ2-5 for the parts outside the CDR3, the full variable domain is DARVTQTPRHKVTEMGQEVTMRCQPILGHNTVFWYRQTMMQGLELLAYFRNRAPLDDSGMPKDRFSAEMPDATLATLKIQPSEPRDSAVYFCASAPPLETQYFGPGTRLLVL.

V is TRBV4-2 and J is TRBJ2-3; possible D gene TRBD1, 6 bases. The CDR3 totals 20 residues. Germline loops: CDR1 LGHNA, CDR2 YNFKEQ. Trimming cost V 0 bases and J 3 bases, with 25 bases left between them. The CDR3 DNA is TGTGCCAGCAGCCAAGATCGGCTCGATACAGGGTTTATCACAACAGATACGCAGTATTTT. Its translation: CASSQDRLDTGFITTDTQYF.

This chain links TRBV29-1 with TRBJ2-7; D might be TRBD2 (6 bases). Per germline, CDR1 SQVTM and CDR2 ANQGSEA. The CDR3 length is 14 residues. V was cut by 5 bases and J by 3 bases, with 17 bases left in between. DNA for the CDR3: TGCAGCGTTCTTGTACCGGAGGGTAGCTACGAGCAGTACTTC. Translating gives CSVLVPEGSYEQYF.